Given below is one TCR beta chain in context. Trimming cost V 2 bases and J 5 bases; bases outside gene matches: 14. CDR1 SGHNT and CDR2 YYREEE come from the germline V gene (reference sequence). The CDR3 is 17 residues long. TCRdb keeps only in-frame clones here, not all; method: immunoSEQ multiplex PCR. The sample lists about 5,600 clones; approximately 15% were seen once. The source of the sample is a study of tumour-infiltrating T cells in Burkitt lymphoma. Study in general: Productive clonality predicted overall and progression-free survival.

The specimen was tumor tissue. This TCR came from a human donor with diffuse large B-cell lymphoma. The chain recombines TRBV5-4 with TRBJ2-5, with TRBD2 matching over 8 bases. DNA of the CDR3: TGTGCCAGCAGCTTAATCCCCGATTCTAGCGGGTGGGAGACCCAGTACTTC. Translated, it gives CASSLIPDSSGWETQYF.